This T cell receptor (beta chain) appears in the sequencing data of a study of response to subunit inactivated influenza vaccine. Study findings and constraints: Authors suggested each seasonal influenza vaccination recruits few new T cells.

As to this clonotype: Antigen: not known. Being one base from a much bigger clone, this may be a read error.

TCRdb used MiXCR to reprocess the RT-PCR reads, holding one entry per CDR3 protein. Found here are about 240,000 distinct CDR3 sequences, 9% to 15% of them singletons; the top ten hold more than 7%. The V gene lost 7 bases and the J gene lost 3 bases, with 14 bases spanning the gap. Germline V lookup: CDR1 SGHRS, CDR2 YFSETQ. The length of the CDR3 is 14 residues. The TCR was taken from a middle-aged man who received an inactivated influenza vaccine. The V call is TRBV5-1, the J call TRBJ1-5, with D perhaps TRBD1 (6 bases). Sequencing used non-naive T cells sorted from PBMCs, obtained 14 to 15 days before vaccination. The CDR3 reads CASCAGDNNQPQHF. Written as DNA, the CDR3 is TGCGCCAGCTGCGCGGGGGACAACAATCAGCCCCAGCATTTT.